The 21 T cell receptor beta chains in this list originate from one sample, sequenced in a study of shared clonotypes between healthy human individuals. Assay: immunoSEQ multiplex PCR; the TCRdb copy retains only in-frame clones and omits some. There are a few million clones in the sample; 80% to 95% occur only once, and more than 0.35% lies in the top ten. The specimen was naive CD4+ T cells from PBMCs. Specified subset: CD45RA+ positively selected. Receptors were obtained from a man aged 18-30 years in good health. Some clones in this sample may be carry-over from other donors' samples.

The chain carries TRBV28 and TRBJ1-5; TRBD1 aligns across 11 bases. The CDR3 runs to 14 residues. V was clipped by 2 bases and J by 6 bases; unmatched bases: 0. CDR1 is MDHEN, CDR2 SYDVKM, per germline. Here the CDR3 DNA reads TGTGCCAGCAGTTTAGGACAGGGGGCTCAGCCCCAGCATTTT. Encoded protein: CASSLGQGAQPQHF.

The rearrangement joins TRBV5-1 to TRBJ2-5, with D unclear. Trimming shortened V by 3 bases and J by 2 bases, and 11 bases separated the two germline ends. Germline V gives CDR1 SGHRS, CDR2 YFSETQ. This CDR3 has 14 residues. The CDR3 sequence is CASSSGARQETQYF. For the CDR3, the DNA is TGCGCCAGCAGCTCAGGCGCCAGACAAGAGACCCAGTACTTC.

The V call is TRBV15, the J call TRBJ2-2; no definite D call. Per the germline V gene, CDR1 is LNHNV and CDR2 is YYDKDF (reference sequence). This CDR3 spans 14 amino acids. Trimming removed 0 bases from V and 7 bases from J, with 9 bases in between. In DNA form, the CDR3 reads TGTGCCACCAGCAGAGATATCGATGGCGGGGAGCTGTTTTTT. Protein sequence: CATSRDIDGGELFF. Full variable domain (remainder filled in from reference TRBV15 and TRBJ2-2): DAMVIQNPRYQVTQFGKPVTLSCSQTLNHNVMYWYQQKSSQAPKLLFHYYDKDFNNEADTPDNFQSRRPNTSFCFLDIRSPGLGDTAMYLCATSRDIDGGELFFGEGSRLTVL.

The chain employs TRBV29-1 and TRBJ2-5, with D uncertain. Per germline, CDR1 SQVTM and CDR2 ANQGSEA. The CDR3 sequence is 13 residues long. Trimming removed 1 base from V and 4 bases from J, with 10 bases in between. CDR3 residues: CSVEGMIRETQYF. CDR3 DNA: TGCAGCGTTGAAGGGATGATACGAGAGACCCAGTACTTC.

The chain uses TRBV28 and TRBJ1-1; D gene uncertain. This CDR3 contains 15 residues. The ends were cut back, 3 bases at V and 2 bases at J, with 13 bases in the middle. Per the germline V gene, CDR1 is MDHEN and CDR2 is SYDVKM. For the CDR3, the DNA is TGTGCCAGCAGTTTCTGGACGCTGGGAAACACTGAAGCTTTCTTT. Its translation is CASSFWTLGNTEAFF. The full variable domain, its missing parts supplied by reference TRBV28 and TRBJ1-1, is DVKVTQSSRYLVKRTGEKVFLECVQDMDHENMFWYRQDPGLGLRLIYFSYDVKMKEKGDIPEGYSVSREKKERFSLILESASTNQTSMYLCASSFWTLGNTEAFFGQGTRLTVV.

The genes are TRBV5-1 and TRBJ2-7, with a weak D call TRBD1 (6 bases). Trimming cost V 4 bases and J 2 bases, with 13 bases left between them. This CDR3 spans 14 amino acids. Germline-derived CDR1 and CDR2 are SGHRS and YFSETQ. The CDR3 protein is CASSPRGSTYEQYF. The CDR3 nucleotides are TGCGCCAGCAGCCCGAGGGGGTCTACCTACGAGCAGTACTTC.

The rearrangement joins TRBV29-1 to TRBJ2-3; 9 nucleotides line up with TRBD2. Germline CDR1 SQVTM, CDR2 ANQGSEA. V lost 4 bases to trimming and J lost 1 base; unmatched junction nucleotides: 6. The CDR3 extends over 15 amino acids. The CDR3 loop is CSVGASGIRTDTQYF. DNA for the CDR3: TGCAGCGTTGGGGCTAGCGGGATTCGCACAGATACGCAGTATTTT.

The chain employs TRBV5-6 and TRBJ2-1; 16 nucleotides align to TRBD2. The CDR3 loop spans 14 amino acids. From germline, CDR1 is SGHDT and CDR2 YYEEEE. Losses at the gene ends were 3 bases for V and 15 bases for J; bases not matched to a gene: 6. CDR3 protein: CASSSGTSGRGPFF. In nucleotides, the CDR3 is TGTGCCAGCAGCTCCGGGACTAGCGGGAGGGGGCCGTTCTTC.

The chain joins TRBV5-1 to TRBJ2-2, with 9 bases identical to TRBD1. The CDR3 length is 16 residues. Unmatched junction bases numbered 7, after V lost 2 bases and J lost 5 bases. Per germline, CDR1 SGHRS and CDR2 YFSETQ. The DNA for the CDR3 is TGCGCCAGCAGCTTTCAGGGGACAGGGAATACCGGGGAGCTGTTTTTT. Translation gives CASSFQGTGNTGELFF.

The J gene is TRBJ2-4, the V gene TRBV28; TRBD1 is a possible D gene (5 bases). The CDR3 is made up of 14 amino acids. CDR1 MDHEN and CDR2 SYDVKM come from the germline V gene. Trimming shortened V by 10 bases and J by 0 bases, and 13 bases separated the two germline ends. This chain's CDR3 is CATTGAEAKNIQYF. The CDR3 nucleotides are TGTGCCACCACTGGGGCCGAAGCCAAAAACATTCAGTACTTC. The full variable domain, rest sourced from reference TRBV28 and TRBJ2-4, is DVKVTQSSRYLVKRTGEKVFLECVQDMDHENMFWYRQDPGLGLRLIYFSYDVKMKEKGDIPEGYSVSREKKERFSLILESASTNQTSMYLCATTGAEAKNIQYFGAGTRLSVL.

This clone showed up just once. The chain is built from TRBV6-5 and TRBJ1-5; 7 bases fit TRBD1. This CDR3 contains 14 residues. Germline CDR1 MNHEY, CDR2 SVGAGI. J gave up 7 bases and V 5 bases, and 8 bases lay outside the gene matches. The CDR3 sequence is CASSTRQGRQPQHF. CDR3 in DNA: TGTGCCAGCAGTACCCGACAGGGTCGGCAGCCCCAGCATTTT.

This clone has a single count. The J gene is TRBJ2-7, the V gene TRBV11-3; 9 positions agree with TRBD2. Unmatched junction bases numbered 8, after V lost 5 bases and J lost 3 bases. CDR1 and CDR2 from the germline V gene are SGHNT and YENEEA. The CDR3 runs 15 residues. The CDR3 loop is CASSRSGGRDYEQYF. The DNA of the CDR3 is TGTGCCAGCAGCAGAAGCGGGGGGCGAGACTACGAGCAGTACTTC.

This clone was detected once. The CDR3 is CASSVASWGDVRSYNEQFF. CDR3 nucleotides: TGTGCCAGCAGCGTAGCATCGTGGGGGGACGTCCGGTCCTACAATGAGCAGTTCTTC. The rearrangement links TRBV9 to TRBJ2-1; D may be TRBD2 (6 bases). The germline gives CDR1 SGDLS, CDR2 YYNGEE. Between the trimmed V and J ends, which lost 0 bases and 1 base, there was a span of 20 bases. The CDR3 is 19 residues long.

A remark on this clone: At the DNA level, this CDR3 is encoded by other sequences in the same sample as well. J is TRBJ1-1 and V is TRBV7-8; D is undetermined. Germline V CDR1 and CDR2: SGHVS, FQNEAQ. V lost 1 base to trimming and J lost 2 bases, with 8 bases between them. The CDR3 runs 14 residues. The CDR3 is CASSLVSGNTEAFF. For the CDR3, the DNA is TGTGCCAGCAGCTTAGTATCTGGTAACACTGAAGCTTTCTTT.

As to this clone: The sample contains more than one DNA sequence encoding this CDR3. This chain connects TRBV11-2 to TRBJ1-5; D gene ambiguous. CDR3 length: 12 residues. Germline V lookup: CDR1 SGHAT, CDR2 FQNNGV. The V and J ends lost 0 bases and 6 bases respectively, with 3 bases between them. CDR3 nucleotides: TGTGCCAGCAGCTTAGAGGGTCAGCCCCAGCATTTT. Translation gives CASSLEGQPQHF.

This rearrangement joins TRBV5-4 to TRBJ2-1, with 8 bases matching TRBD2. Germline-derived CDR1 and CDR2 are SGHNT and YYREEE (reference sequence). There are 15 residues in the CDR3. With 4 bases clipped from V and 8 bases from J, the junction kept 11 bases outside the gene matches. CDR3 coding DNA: TGTGCCAGCAGCCTGACCGGGACTAGGGGGGATGAGCAGTTCTTC. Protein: CASSLTGTRGDEQFF.

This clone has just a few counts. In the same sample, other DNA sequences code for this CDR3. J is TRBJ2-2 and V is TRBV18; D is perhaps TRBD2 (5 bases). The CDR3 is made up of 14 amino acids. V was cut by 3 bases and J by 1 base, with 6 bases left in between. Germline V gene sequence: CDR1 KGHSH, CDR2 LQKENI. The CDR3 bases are TGTGCCAGCTCACCGAGCGGGAACACCGGGGAGCTGTTTTTT. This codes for CASSPSGNTGELFF.

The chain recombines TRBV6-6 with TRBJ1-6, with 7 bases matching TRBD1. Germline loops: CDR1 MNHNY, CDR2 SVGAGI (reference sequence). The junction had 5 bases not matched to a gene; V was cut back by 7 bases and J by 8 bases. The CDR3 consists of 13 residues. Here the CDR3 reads CASIPQGDSPLHF. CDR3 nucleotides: TGTGCCAGCATCCCGCAGGGGGATTCACCCCTCCACTTT.

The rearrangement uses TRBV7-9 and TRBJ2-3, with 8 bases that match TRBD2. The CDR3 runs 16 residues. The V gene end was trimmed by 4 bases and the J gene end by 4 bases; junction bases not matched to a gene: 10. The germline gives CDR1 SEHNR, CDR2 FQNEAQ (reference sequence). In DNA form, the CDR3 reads TGTGCCAGCAGCTCTCCACCTAGCGGGTACCCAGATACGCAGTATTTT. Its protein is CASSSPPSGYPDTQYF.

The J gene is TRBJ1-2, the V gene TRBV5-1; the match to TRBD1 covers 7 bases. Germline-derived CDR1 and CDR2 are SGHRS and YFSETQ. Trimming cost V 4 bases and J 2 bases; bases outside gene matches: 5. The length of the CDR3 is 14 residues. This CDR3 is CASSRTGVNYGYTF. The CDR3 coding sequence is TGCGCCAGCAGCCGAACAGGGGTGAACTATGGCTACACCTTC.

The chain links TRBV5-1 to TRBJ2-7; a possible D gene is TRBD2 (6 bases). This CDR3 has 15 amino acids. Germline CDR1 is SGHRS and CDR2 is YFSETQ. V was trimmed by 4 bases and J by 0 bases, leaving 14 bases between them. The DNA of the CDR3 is TGCGCCAGCAGCCCCCGGGACTTGTCCTCCTACGAGCAGTACTTC. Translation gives CASSPRDLSSYEQYF.